This TCR beta chain was sequenced in a study of blood T cells in healthy people across ages. Findings and limits, study-wide: The CMV status of each donor remained undetermined, and this could have confounded shifts in expanded clonotypes. The study could not conclusively compare naive and antigen-experienced cells, given its unsorted PBMCs.

Together with a sample-barcoded 5' primer, a J-beta primer mix was included in a second PCR lasting about 7 to 11 cycles. Every sample gave at least 3 million paired-end reads containing CDR3. One entry per CDR3 protein results from TCRdb running MiXCR on the 5' RACE reads. In the table there are about 1,800,000 distinct CDR3 sequences, over 25% of which are singletons. The V segment lost 3 bases and the J segment 3 bases; nucleotides outside the gene matches: 7. Germline loops: CDR1 DFQATT, CDR2 SNEGSKA (reference sequence). This CDR3 has 15 residues. Concerning this clonotype itself: Its matching antigen is unknown.

The sample taken for sequencing was blood. The source is a woman under 40 in good health. The V and J genes are TRBV20-1 and TRBJ2-7; 11 nucleotides agree with TRBD2. In DNA, the CDR3 is TGCAGTGCTAGGGTAGCTAGCGGGGGGAACTACGAGCAGTACTTC. Protein sequence: CSARVASGGNYEQYF.